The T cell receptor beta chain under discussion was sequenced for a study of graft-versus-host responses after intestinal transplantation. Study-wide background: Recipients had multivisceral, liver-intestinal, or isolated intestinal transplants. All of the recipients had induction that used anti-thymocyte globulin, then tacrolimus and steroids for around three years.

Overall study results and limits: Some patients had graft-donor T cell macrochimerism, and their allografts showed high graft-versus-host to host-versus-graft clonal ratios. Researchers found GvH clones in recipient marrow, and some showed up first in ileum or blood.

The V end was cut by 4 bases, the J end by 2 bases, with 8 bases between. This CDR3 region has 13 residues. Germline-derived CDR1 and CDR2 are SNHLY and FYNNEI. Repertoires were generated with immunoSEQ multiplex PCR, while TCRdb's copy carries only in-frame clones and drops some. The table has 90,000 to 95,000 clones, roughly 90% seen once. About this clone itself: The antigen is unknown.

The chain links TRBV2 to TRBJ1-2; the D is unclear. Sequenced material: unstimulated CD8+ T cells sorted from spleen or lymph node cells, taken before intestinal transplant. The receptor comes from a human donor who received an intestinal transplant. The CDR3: CASSGPPNYGYTF. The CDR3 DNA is TGTGCCAGCAGTGGGCCACCAAACTATGGCTACACCTTC.